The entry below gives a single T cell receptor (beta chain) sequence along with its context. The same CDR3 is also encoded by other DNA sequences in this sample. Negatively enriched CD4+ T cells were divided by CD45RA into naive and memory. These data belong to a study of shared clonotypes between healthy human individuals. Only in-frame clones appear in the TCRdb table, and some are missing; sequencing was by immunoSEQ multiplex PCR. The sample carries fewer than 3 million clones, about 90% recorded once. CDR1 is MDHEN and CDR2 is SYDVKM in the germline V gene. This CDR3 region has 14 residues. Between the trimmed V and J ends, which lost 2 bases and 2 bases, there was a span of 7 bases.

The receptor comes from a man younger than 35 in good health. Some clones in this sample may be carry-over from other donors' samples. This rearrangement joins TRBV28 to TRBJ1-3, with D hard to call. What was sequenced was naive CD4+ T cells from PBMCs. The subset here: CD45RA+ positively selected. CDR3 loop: CASSLIVPGNTIYF. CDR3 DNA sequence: TGTGCCAGCAGTTTAATCGTTCCTGGAAACACCATATATTTT.